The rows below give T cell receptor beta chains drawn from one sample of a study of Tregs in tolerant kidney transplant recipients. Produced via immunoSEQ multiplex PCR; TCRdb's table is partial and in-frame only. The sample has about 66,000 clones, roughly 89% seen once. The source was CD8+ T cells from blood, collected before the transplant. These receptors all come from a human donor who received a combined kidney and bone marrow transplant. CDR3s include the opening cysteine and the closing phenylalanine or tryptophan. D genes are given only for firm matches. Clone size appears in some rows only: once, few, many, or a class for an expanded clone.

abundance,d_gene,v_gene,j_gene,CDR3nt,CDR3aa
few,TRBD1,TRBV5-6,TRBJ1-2,TGTGCCAGCAGCTTGGGGACAGGCCCCTATGGCTACACCTTC,CASSLGTGPYGYTF
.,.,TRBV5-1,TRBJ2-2,TGCGCCAGCAGCTTGGAACCCGCGTACGCGAACACCGGGGAGCTGTTTTTT,CASSLEPAYANTGELFF
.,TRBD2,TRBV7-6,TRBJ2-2,TGTGCCAGCAGCTTAGGGGGGGGCACCGGGGAGCTGTTTTTT,CASSLGGGTGELFF
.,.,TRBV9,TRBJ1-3,TGTGCCAGCAGCCCAACACGGGTTGGAAACACCATATATTTT,CASSPTRVGNTIYF
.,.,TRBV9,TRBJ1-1,TGTGCCAGCAGCCTTACCTCCGGGACAATCAACACTGAAGCTTTCTTT,CASSLTSGTINTEAFF
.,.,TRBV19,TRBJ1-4,TGTGCCAGTAGTATGTCGTCGGGGGGGGGAAAACTGTTTTTT,CASSMSSGGGKLFF
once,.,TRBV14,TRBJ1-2,TGTGCCAGCAGCCAAGGAGGCCCGTCTAACTATGGCTACACCTTC,CASSQGGPSNYGYTF
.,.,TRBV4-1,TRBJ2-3,TGCGCCAGCAGCCAACCCGGCTTGTTGGGGAGGGATACGCAGTATTTT,CASSQPGLLGRDTQYF
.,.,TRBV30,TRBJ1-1,TGTGCCTGGAACAGTAATCTGTGGCAGGGTGAAGCTTTCTTT,CAWNSNLWQGEAFF
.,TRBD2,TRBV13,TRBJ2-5,TGTGCCAGCAGCTCCGCGGGGGGGGCCTTGGAGACCCAGTACTTC,CASSSAGGALETQYF
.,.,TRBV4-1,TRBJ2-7,TGCGCCAGCAGCCCGACACGCTCCTACGAGCAGTACTTC,CASSPTRSYEQYF
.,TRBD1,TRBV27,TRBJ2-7,TGTGCCAGCAGTTCCCAGGGGGCCGAGCAGTACTTC,CASSSQGAEQYF
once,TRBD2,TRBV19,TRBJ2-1,TGTGCCAGTAGTATATTAGCGGGGGGACACAATGAGCAGTTCTTC,CASSILAGGHNEQFF
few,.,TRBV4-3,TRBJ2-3,TGCGCCAGCAGCCCTGAGCAGGGGACAGATACGCAGTATTTT,CASSPEQGTDTQYF
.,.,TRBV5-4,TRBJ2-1,TGTGCCAGCAGCCAACTCAGGGAGGACAATGAGCAGTTCTTC,CASSQLREDNEQFF
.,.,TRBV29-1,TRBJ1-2,TGCAGCGTTGAAGCCTCCACCCACTCTGGCGCGACTCCCTACTACGACACCTTC,CSVEASTHSGATPYYDTF
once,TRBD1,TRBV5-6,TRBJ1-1,TGTGCCACAAGGGGAGGGACAGGAAGTGAAGCTTTCTTT,CATRGGTGSEAFF
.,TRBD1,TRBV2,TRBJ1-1,TGTGCCAGCAGTGATGCAGCAGGGGGCCACACTGAAGCTTTCTTT,CASSDAAGGHTEAFF
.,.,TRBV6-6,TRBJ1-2,TGTGCCAGCAGTACGACAGGTTCCTATGGCTACACCTTC,CASSTTGSYGYTF
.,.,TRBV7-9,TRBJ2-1,TGTGCCAGCAGGGACGGGAGTTTAGGTGAGCAGTTCTTC,CASRDGSLGEQFF
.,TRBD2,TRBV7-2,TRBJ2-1,TGTGCCAGCACCAAACTAGCGGGGGGGCGCAGTGATGAGCAGTTCTTC,CASTKLAGGRSDEQFF
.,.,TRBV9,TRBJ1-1,TGTGCCAGCAGCGTGCCAACAGGGACCACTGAAGCTTTCTTT,CASSVPTGTTEAFF
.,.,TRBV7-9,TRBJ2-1,TGTGCCAGTCAAATCAATGAGCAGTTCTTC,CASQINEQFF
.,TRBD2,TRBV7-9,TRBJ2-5,TGTGCCAGCAGCCCTAGCGGGAGCCAAGAGACCCAGTACTTC,CASSPSGSQETQYF
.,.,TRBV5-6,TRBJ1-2,TGTGCCAGCAGCTTGGCGGGGAACTATGGCTACACCTTC,CASSLAGNYGYTF
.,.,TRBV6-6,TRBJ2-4,TGTGCCAGCAGTGTACTTCTAGCCAAAAACATTCAGTACTTC,CASSVLLAKNIQYF
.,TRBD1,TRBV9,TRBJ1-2,TGTGCCAGCAGCCCGACAGGGGCGGCTGGCTACACCTTC,CASSPTGAAGYTF
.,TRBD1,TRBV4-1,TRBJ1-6,TGCGCCAGCAGCCAAGATGGTACAGGGGAAGAGTACTCCTATAATTCACCCCTCCACTTT,CASSQDGTGEEYSYNSPLHF
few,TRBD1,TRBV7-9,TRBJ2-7,TGTGCCAGCAGCGCCGGGACAGTATACTACGAGCAGTACTTC,CASSAGTVYYEQYF
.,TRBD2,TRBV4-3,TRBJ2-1,TGCGCCAGCAGCCAAAACGGGGGGGTTTACAATGAGCAGTTCTTC,CASSQNGGVYNEQFF
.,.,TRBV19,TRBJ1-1,TGTGCCAGTAGTCCGACAGTTAACACTGAAGCTTTCTTT,CASSPTVNTEAFF
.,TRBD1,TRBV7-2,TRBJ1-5,TGTGCCAGCAGCGCGGGACAGGAGAGAAATCAGCCCCAGCATTTT,CASSAGQERNQPQHF
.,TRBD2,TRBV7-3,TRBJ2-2,TGTGCCAGCAGCCTGGGGGGGTGGAACACCGGGGAGCTGTTTTTT,CASSLGGWNTGELFF
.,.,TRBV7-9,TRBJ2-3,TGTGCCAGCAGCACCAGCGGTGGGGCGGGACTGGGGGATACGCAGTATTTT,CASSTSGGAGLGDTQYF
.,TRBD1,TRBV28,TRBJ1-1,TGTGCCAGCACCGCCGGGACAGGGGGTTGGATGAACACTGAAGCTTTCTTT,CASTAGTGGWMNTEAFF
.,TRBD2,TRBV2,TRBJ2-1,TGTGCCAGCGCCACTAGCGGGGTAAATGAGCAGTTCTTC,CASATSGVNEQFF
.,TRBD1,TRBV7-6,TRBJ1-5,TGTGCCAGCAGCCGAAGGGACAGGGGGCGGATGGTAAAAAGCAATCAGCCCCAGCATTTT,CASSRRDRGRMVKSNQPQHF
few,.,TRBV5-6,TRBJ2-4,TGTGCCAGCAGCCCGCGGGCCACTCTAGCCAAAAACATTCAGTACTTC,CASSPRATLAKNIQYF
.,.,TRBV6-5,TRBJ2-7,TGTGCCAGCAGTTACTCCAGGGTCGCCTACGAGCAGTACTTC,CASSYSRVAYEQYF
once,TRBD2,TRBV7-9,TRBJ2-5,TGTGCCAGCAGCCCCGGGGTAGCGGGAGTACGGGAGACCCAGTACTTC,CASSPGVAGVRETQYF
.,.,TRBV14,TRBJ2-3,TGTGCCAGCAGCCAAACAGGTGCTAGCACAGATACGCAGTATTTT,CASSQTGASTDTQYF
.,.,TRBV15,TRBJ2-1,TGTGCCACCAGCAGGTCAGACTTATTCCACAATGAGCAGTTCTTC,CATSRSDLFHNEQFF
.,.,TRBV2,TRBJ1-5,TGTGCCAGCAGTCAGGGGACCCTACTCATGGGCAATCAGCCCCAGCATTTT,CASSQGTLLMGNQPQHF
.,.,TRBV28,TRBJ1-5,TGTGCCAGCAGTTTAGAAGTAACTGTGAATCAGCCCCAGCATTTT,CASSLEVTVNQPQHF
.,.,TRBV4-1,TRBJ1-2,TGCGCCAGCAGCCAAGACCACACCGTCCGTTATGGCTACACCTTC,CASSQDHTVRYGYTF
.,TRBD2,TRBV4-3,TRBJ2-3,TGCGCCAGCAGCGAGAGGACTAGCGGGGGGGGCACAGATACGCAGTATTTT,CASSERTSGGGTDTQYF
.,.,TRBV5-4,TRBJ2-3,TGTGCCAGCAGCCTATCGACAGATACGCAGTATTTT,CASSLSTDTQYF
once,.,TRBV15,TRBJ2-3,TGTGCCACCAGCACCTTGAGCACAGATACGCAGTATTTT,CATSTLSTDTQYF
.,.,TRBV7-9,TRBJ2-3,TGTGCCAGCAGCCTATACGACACCTACACAGATACGCAGTATTTT,CASSLYDTYTDTQYF
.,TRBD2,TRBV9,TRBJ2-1,TGTGCCAGCAGCGTCGGGGGGGGGAGGGGCGCCAGGGATGAGCAGTTCTTC,CASSVGGGRGARDEQFF
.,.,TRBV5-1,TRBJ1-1,TGCGCCAGCAACGGGGGGCAGGGCCTGAACACTGAAGCTTTCTTT,CASNGGQGLNTEAFF
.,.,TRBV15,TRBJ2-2,TGTGCCACCGCGGAACCGAACACCGGGGAGCTGTTTTTT,CATAEPNTGELFF
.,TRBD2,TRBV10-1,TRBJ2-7,TGCGCCAGCAGGGGACTAGCGGGAGTTGATCGACGAGTGTGCGAGCAGTACTTC,CASRGLAGVDRRVCEQYF